The clone carrying this T cell receptor beta chain was seen a few times. The sample holds other DNA sequences that translate to the same CDR3. Per the authors' pipeline: Estimation of nucleated cell counts was performed using reference gene primer amplification. Sequencing was performed with immunoSEQ multiplex PCR; in TCRdb, only in-frame clones are kept and a portion is missing. D and trimming were read from the DNA, whereas the V and J calls and clone size are those reported in that table. The data show roughly 100,000 clones, 90% to 95% seen once. CDR1 SEHNR and CDR2 FQNEAQ come from the germline V gene (reference sequence). The CDR3 consists of 17 residues. The ends lost 4 bases at V and 1 base at J; junction bases unmatched: 11. The data derive from a study of blood T cell repertoires in COVID-19. The wider study: Specimens from acute and convalescent COVID-19 originated in the United States, Italy and Spain. Sources were T cells, B-cell-depleted T cells, or PBMCs; the material itself was cDNA or gDNA.

The TCR was taken from a human donor in a cohort sampled during active COVID-19. The V gene is TRBV7-9, the J gene TRBJ2-5, with 8 bases that match TRBD2. Material for sequencing was peripheral blood. The CDR3 protein is CASSSSGLVVIQETQYF. Here the CDR3 DNA reads TGTGCCAGCAGCTCCTCGGGACTAGTAGTCATCCAAGAGACCCAGTACTTC.